The 12 T cell receptor beta chains reported below all come from one sample, sequenced in a study of blood T cell repertoires in COVID-19. Clones were sequenced by immunoSEQ multiplex PCR, and TCRdb holds only the in-frame ones, with some missing. The repertoire has approximately 180,000 clones, roughly four fifths of them found once; the top ten carry around 10%. What was sequenced was peripheral blood. The receptors stem from a woman of 80 years or more with COVID-19, enrolled during active disease.

J is TRBJ2-6 and V is TRBV11-1; D gene uncertain. The V end lost 6 bases, the J end lost 1 base, and 7 bases lay between the germline ends. The germline gives CDR1 SGHAT, CDR2 FQDESV (reference sequence). The CDR3 has 14 residues. CDR3 DNA sequence: TGTGCCAGCAGGGCAGGTTCTGGGGCCAACGTCCTGACTTTC. The encoded protein is CASRAGSGANVLTF.

The chain couples TRBV5-1 to TRBJ1-1; 10 positions agree with TRBD1. CDR3 size: 16 residues. Germline lookup yields CDR1 SGHRS and CDR2 YFSETQ. The trim removed 3 bases at V and 7 bases at J, leaving 12 bases unmatched. CDR3 amino acids: CASSSDRGRRSGEAFF. For the CDR3, the DNA is TGCGCCAGCAGCTCCGACAGGGGGCGCAGATCTGGTGAAGCTTTCTTT.

The CDR3 here is CASNVESGQTKAFF. The CDR3 nucleotides read TGTGCCAGCAACGTAGAGTCGGGACAGACTAAAGCTTTCTTT. The chain couples TRBV28 to TRBJ1-1; 7 nucleotides align to TRBD1. CDR3 length: 14 residues. Unmatched junction bases numbered 14, after V lost 7 bases and J lost 9 bases. The germline V gene has CDR1 MDHEN and CDR2 SYDVKM.

The chain is built from TRBV6-5 and TRBJ2-2, with 11 bases that match TRBD2. The CDR3 has 14 residues. Germline CDR1 is MNHEY and CDR2 is SVGAGI. V was clipped by 6 bases and J by 5 bases; unmatched bases: 2. CDR3 sequence reads: CASRPSGRTGELFF. For the CDR3, the DNA is TGTGCCAGCAGACCTAGCGGGAGGACCGGGGAGCTGTTTTTT.

This clone showed up just once. The chain uses TRBV27 and TRBJ2-4, with D tentatively TRBD2 (6 bases). V lost 5 bases and J 1 base, leaving 9 bases between the germline ends. The CDR3 covers 14 residues. CDR1 and CDR2 from the germline V gene are MNHEY and SMNVEV (reference sequence). This CDR3 reads CASSVRGAKNIQYF. DNA for the CDR3: TGTGCCAGCAGTGTACGGGGGGCCAAAAACATTCAGTACTTC.

This clone was recorded only once. This chain joins TRBV7-3 and TRBJ2-1; TRBD1 aligns across 10 bases. Germline V gene sequence: CDR1 SGHTA, CDR2 FQGTGA. The ends lost 5 bases at V and 5 bases at J; junction bases unmatched: 6. CDR3 length: 15 amino acids. The chain's CDR3 is CASSLSGTGDNEQFF. CDR3 DNA: TGTGCCAGCAGCCTATCCGGGACAGGGGACAATGAGCAGTTCTTC.

The chain carries TRBV10-3 and TRBJ2-2; TRBD1 matches 8 bases. This CDR3 is built from 14 residues. V trimming: 7 bases; J trimming: 6 bases; junction bases outside the gene matches: 7. Germline V gene lookup returns CDR1 ENHRY and CDR2 SYGVKD. The CDR3 loop is CAINPGQVAGELFF. The CDR3 nucleotides are TGTGCCATCAATCCGGGACAGGTGGCCGGGGAGCTGTTTTTT.

This chain uses TRBV27 with TRBJ2-7, with a weak D call TRBD2 (6 bases). This CDR3 is built from 14 residues. V was clipped by 4 bases and J by 2 bases, with 12 bases between them. Germline assignment: CDR1 MNHEY and CDR2 SMNVEV (reference sequence). This chain's CDR3 is CASSSGTLPYEQYF. In nucleotides, the CDR3 is TGTGCCAGCAGTTCCGGGACTCTCCCCTACGAGCAGTACTTC.

V is TRBV29-1 and J is TRBJ2-3; 10 bases align to TRBD1. J gave up 5 bases and V 3 bases, and 2 bases lay outside the gene matches. This CDR3 contains 13 residues. The V gene's germline CDR1 is SQVTM and CDR2 ANQGSEA. The CDR3 region has the DNA TGCAGCGTTGATGGGACAGGGGTAGATACGCAGTATTTT. The encoded protein is CSVDGTGVDTQYF.

The CDR3 nucleotides read TGTGCCAGCAGCAAAGCGCAAGTTTTCGGGACAGCTAGCACAGATACGCAGTATTTT. Encoded protein: CASSKAQVFGTASTDTQYF. The rearrangement uses TRBV21-1 and TRBJ2-3; the D call TRBD1 from the table was never checked on the DNA. TRBV21-1 is a documented pseudogene. This CDR3 region has 19 residues.

V usage is TRBV3-1 (or the pseudogene TRBV3-2) and J usage is TRBJ1-4; no clear D gene. Germline loops: CDR1 LGHDT, CDR2 YNNKEL (reference sequence). Trimming took off 2 bases at V and 7 bases at J, with 8 bases between the two ends. The CDR3 consists of 13 residues. The CDR3 coding sequence is TGTGCCAGCAGCCAATACGGGAGTGAAAAACTGTTTTTT. Translating gives CASSQYGSEKLFF.

This chain connects TRBV19 to TRBJ1-5, with 7 bases fitting TRBD1. The CDR3 extends over 14 amino acids. V trimming: 8 bases; J trimming: 0 bases; junction bases outside the gene matches: 4. Germline V gives CDR1 LNHDA, CDR2 SQIVND (reference sequence). The CDR3 spells CASSGTASNQPQHF. The CDR3 DNA is TGTGCCAGTTCCGGGACAGCTAGCAATCAGCCCCAGCATTTT.